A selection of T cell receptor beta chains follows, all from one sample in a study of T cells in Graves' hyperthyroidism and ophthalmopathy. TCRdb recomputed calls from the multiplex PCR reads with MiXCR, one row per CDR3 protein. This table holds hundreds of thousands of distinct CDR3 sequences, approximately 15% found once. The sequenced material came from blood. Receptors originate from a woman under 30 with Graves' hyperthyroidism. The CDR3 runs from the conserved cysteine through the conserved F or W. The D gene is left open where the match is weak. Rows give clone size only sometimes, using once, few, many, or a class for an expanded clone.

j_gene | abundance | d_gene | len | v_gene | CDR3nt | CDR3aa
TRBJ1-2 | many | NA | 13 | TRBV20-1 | TGCAGTGCTCACTCGGGGGGGGGATATGGCTACACCTTC | CSAHSGGGYGYTF
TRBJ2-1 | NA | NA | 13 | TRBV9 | TGTGCCAGCAGCGTTCAGGGTTCTGGTGAGCAGTTCTTC | CASSVQGSGEQFF
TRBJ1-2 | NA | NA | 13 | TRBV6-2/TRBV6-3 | TGTGCCAGCAGTTCTGACAGCTTCTATGGCTACACCTTC | CASSSDSFYGYTF
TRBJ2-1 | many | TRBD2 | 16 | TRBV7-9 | TGTGCCAGCAGCTCGTCACTAGCGGGAGGGTACAATGAGCAGTTCTTC | CASSSSLAGGYNEQFF
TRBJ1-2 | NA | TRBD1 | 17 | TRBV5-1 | TGCGCCAGCAGCTGGGTGACCCGGGACAGGGGTGCCTATGGCTACACCTTC | CASSWVTRDRGAYGYTF
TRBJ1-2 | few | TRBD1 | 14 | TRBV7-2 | TGTGCCAGCAGCTTAGCAGGGGGCGGTTACGGCTACACCTTC | CASSLAGGGYGYTF
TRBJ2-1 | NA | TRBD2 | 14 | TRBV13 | TGTGCCAGCAGTTGGCTAGCGGGCGGCAATGAGCAGTTCTTC | CASSWLAGGNEQFF
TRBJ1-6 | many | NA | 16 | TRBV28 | TGTGCCAGCAGTCAGTACCTCGGGACCGATAATTCACCCCTCCACTTT | CASSQYLGTDNSPLHF
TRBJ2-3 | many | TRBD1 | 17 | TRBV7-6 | TGTGCCAGCAGCCCCGGGACAGGGGCGGTGATGACAGATACGCAGTATTTT | CASSPGTGAVMTDTQYF
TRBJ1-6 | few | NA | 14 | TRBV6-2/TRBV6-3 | TGTGCCAGCAGTAAACAGGGAAACCGATCACCCCTCCACTTT | CASSKQGNRSPLHF
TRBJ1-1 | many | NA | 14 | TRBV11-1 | TGTGCCAGCAGCCCGGCGGGGGGGAACACTGAAGCTTTCTTT | CASSPAGGNTEAFF
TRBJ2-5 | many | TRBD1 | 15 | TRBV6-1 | TGTGCCACCGGTCCCAGGACAGGGAATTCGGAGACCCAGTACTTC | CATGPRTGNSETQYF
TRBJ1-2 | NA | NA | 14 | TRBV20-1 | TGCAGTGCTAGAGGGGAAGGGTCCCACTATGGCTACACCTTC | CSARGEGSHYGYTF
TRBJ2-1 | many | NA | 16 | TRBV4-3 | TGCGCCAGCAGCCAAGGGGCCGGAACTAGGCCCAATGAGCAGTTCTTC | CASSQGAGTRPNEQFF
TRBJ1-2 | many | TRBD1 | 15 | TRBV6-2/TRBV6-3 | TGTGCCAGCAGAGATCCGGGACAGGGCTTCTATGGCTACACCTTC | CASRDPGQGFYGYTF
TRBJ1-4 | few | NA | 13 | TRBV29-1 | TGCAGCGTTGATCCGGGAACGGATGAAAAACTGTTTTTT | CSVDPGTDEKLFF
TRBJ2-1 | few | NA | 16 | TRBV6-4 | TGTGCCAGCAGTGACACCACTAGGAGCTCCTACAATGAGCAGTTCTTC | CASSDTTRSSYNEQFF
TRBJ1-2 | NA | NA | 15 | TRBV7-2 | TGTGCCAGCAGACGCGGACGATACTATGGAAGCGGCTACACCTTC | CASRRGRYYGSGYTF
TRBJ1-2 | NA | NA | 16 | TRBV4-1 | TGCGCCAGCAGCCAAGATCGGTCCGGTGGGGACTATGGCTACACCTTC | CASSQDRSGGDYGYTF
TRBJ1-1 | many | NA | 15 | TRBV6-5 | TGTGCCAGCAGTTACTTAATGATACCGAACACTGAAGCTTTCTTT | CASSYLMIPNTEAFF
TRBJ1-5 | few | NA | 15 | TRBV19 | TGTGCCAGTACTCACCTCGCCCTAGGCAATCAGCCCCAGCATTTT | CASTHLALGNQPQHF
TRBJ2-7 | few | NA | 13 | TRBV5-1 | TGCGCCAGCAGCTTCGAGCGAGGGGGCGAGCAGTACTTC | CASSFERGGEQYF
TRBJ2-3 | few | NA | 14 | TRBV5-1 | TGCGCCAGCAGGGCGACAGGGAGGACAGATACGCAGTATTTT | CASRATGRTDTQYF
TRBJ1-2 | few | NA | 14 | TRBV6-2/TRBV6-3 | TGTGCCAGCAGTACCGGGGACACGAACTATGGCTACACCTTC | CASSTGDTNYGYTF
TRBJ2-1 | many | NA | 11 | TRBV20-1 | TGCAGTGCTAGTGTGAACAATGAGCAGTTCTTC | CSASVNNEQFF
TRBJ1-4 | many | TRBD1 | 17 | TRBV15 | TGTGCCACCAGCAGCTGGACAGGGGGCCCAGTTAATGAAAAACTGTTTTTT | CATSSWTGGPVNEKLFF
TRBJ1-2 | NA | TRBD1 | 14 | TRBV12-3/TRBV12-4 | TGTGCCAGCAGTTCCCGGGACAGGGAATATGGCTACACCTTC | CASSSRDREYGYTF
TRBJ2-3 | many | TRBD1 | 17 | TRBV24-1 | TGTGCCACCAGTGATCCGGGACAGAAGGCGATCGAGGATACGCAGTATTTT | CATSDPGQKAIEDTQYF
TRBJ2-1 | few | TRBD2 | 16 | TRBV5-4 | TGTGCCAGCAGCTTGGCGTCTAGCGGGGGGGTAGGGGAGCAGTTCTTC | CASSLASSGGVGEQFF
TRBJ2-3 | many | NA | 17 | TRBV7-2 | TGTGCCAGCAGCTTAAGAGGGGGGACAGCTAGCACAGATACGCAGTATTTT | CASSLRGGTASTDTQYF
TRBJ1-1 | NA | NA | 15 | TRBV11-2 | TGTGCCAGCAGCTTAGGAACAGGGAAGAACACTGAAGCTTTCTTT | CASSLGTGKNTEAFF
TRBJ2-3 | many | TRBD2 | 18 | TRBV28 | TGTGCCAGCAGCTTCAGTAGGCGGGAGGGCCGGGCGACAGATACGCAGTATTTT | CASSFSRREGRATDTQYF
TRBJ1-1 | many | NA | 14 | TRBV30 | TGTGCCTGGAGTGGGGACTCAGTGAACACTGAAGCTTTCTTT | CAWSGDSVNTEAFF
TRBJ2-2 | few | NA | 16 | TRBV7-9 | TGTGCCAGCAGCCCAGATATCAGGGCGAACACCGGGGAGCTGTTTTTT | CASSPDIRANTGELFF
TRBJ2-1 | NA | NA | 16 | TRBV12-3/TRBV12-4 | TGTACCAGCAGTTCGTTCGGGAGTAGGTCCTACAATGAGCAGTTCTTC | CTSSSFGSRSYNEQFF
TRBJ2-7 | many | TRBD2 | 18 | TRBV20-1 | TGCAGTGACCCACCTATAGGACTAGCCATAAAGGGTACCTACGAGCAGTACTTC | CSDPPIGLAIKGTYEQYF
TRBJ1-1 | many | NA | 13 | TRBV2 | TGTGCCAGCAGTAGGGAGGAGGGCACTGAAGCTTTCTTT | CASSREEGTEAFF
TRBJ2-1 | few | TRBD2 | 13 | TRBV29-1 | TGCAGCGTTTCCGGGACTAGCATCAATGAGCAGTTCTTC | CSVSGTSINEQFF
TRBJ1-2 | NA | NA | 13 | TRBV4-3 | TGCGCCAGCAGCCAAGGGGGTACGGATGGCTACACCTTC | CASSQGGTDGYTF
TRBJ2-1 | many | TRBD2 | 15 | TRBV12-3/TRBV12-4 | TGTGCCAGCAGTCTCCGGACTAGCGGTTACAATGAGCAGTTCTTC | CASSLRTSGYNEQFF
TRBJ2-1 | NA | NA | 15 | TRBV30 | TGTGCCTGGAGTGAGGGCGGGGAAACGGAATACGAGCAGTTCTTC | CAWSEGGETEYEQFF
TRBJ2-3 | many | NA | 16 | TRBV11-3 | TGTGCCAGCGCCACTATAGCGGACCCATTCACAGACACGCAGTATTTT | CASATIADPFTDTQYF
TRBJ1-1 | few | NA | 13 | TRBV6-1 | TGTGCCAACTCTGCCCGAGGGGAATCTGAAGCTTTCTTT | CANSARGESEAFF
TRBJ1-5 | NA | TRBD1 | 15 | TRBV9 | TGTGCCAGCAGCGTAGGGGAAGGGGGCCATCAGCCCCAGCATTTT | CASSVGEGGHQPQHF
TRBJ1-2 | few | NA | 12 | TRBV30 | TGTGCCTGGAGTGTCCAATACGGTGGCTACACCTTC | CAWSVQYGGYTF
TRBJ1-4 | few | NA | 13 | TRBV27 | TGTGCCAGTAGCCCATCACGGAGGGAAAAACTGTTTTTT | CASSPSRREKLFF
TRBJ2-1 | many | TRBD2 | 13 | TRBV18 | TGTGCCAGCTCCGGGGGACTAGAGAATGAGCAGTTCTTC | CASSGGLENEQFF
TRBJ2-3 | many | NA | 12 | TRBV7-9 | TGTGCCAGCAGCCCAGGAGCGGGTACGCAGTATTTT | CASSPGAGTQYF
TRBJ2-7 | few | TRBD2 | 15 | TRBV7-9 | TGTGCCAGCAGCCGACTAGCGGGAGCCTCCTACGAGCAGTACTTC | CASSRLAGASYEQYF
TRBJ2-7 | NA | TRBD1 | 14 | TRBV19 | TGTGCCAGTAGTCCAGGACAGGGGAGGGACGAGCAGTACTTC | CASSPGQGRDEQYF
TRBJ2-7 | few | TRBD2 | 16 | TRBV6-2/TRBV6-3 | TGTGCCAGCACCCCGTCGGTAGCGGGGTACCACTACGAGCAGTACTTC | CASTPSVAGYHYEQYF
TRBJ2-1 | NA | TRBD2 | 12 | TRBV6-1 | TGTGCCAGCAGTGAGACTAGCCGTATGTTGTTCTTC | CASSETSRMLFF
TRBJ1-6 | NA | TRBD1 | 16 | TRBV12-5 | TGTGCTAGTGGCCCGACCGGGACAGGGCGGAATTCACCCCTCCACTTT | CASGPTGTGRNSPLHF
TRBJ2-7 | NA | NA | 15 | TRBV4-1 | TGCGCCAGCAGCCATCAAACAAGGGGATTCTACGAGCAGTACTTC | CASSHQTRGFYEQYF
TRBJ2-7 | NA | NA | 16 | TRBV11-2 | TGTGCCAGCAGCTTAGACGTGGACGGGGTACACTACGAGCAGTACTTC | CASSLDVDGVHYEQYF